Below, 7 T cell receptor beta chains from the same sample are listed, as sequenced in a study of memory CD4+ T cells and cytomegalovirus serostatus. The assay was immunoSEQ multiplex PCR, and TCRdb's table has in-frame clones only and misses some. Of 45,000 to 65,000 clones in the sample, 60% to 85% were seen once. The sort gate was single viable CD3+CD4+CD8-CD45RO+ cells for memory CD4+ T cells. What was sequenced was memory CD4+ T cells from blood. The origin of the receptors is an adult in good health and CMV-seropositive.

The rearrangement links TRBV29-1 to TRBJ2-2; D is uncertain. Trimming stripped 7 bases from V and 8 bases from J, with 14 bases between. The CDR3 sequence is 12 residues long. The germline CDR1 and CDR2 sequences are SQVTM and ANQGSEA. The CDR3 sequence: CSASFSPGELFF. The CDR3 DNA reads TGCAGCGCCTCCTTTTCGCCGGGGGAGCTGTTTTTT.

This clone was counted only a few times. This chain uses TRBV19 with TRBJ1-2, with 10 bases that match TRBD1. The CDR3 is made up of 14 amino acids. J lost 5 bases, V lost 5 bases, and 5 bases had no gene match. The V gene's germline CDR1 is LNHDA and CDR2 SQIVND (reference sequence). DNA for the CDR3: TGTGCCAGTAGTTCCGGGACAGGGGTTTATGGCTACACCTTC. It is translated as CASSSGTGVYGYTF.

The V and J genes are TRBV5-1 and TRBJ1-2, with TRBD1 matching 8 bases. CDR1 and CDR2 from the germline V gene are SGHRS and YFSETQ. V lost 3 bases, J lost 5 bases, and 3 bases stayed unmatched. The CDR3 length is 13 residues. CDR3 coding DNA: TGCGCCAGCAGCTCCACAGGGGGATATGGCTACACCTTC. Its translation is CASSSTGGYGYTF.

The rearrangement links TRBV7-9 to TRBJ1-1; D not certain. The CDR3 spans 11 residues. The V gene's germline CDR1 is SEHNR and CDR2 FQNEAQ (reference sequence). Trimming cost V 1 base and J 10 bases, with 7 bases left between them. Here the CDR3 DNA reads TGTGCCAGCAGCTTAGGGGTGGCAGCTTTCTTT. Its translation: CASSLGVAAFF.

Note on this clone: The same CDR3 can be traced to other DNA sequences in this sample. The chain couples TRBV7-9 to TRBJ1-4; 8 bases line up with TRBD1. The CDR3 is made up of 14 amino acids. V shed 4 bases, J shed 7 bases, and the junction held 5 bases outside the gene matches. Germline V lookup: CDR1 SEHNR, CDR2 FQNEAQ (reference sequence). CDR3 sequence: CASSSGQGSEKLFF. As DNA, the CDR3 is TGTGCCAGCAGCTCCGGACAGGGTAGTGAAAAACTGTTTTTT. The variable domain in full, with the rest retrieved from reference TRBV7-9 and TRBJ1-4, is DTGVSQNPRHKITKRGQNVTFRCDPISEHNRLYWYRQTLGQGPEFLTYFQNEAQLEKSRLLSDRFSAERPKGSFSTLEIQRTEQGDSAMYLCASSSGQGSEKLFFGSGTQLSVL.

The chain recombines TRBV7-3 with TRBJ1-2; 12 bases are a match to TRBD1. V lost 5 bases, J lost 8 bases, and 3 bases stayed unmatched. The CDR3 totals 13 residues. Germline loops: CDR1 SGHTA, CDR2 FQGTGA. As DNA, the CDR3 is TGTGCCAGCAGCGCTGGGACAGGGGGCGGCTACACCTTC. Its protein product is CASSAGTGGGYTF.

This chain joins TRBV2 and TRBJ1-2; TRBD1 agrees at 7 bases. CDR1 and CDR2 (germline): SNHLY, FYNNEI. The trim removed 5 bases at V and 1 base at J, leaving 4 bases unmatched. There are 14 residues in the CDR3. In DNA form, the CDR3 reads TGTGCCAGCAGTCCGGGACAGCTTAACTATGGCTACACCTTC. Translated: CASSPGQLNYGYTF.